These T cell receptor beta chains were read from a single sample in a study of blood T cell repertoires in COVID-19. Clones were sequenced by immunoSEQ multiplex PCR, and TCRdb holds only the in-frame ones, with some missing. There are around 270,000 clones in the sample; 88% occur only once, and roughly 4% lies in the top ten. Sample: peripheral blood. These TCRs come from a man aged 55 to 70 who had recovered from COVID-19. CDR3s include the opening cysteine and the closing phenylalanine or tryptophan. Fields, in order: clone size, V gene, D gene, J gene, CDR3 protein, CDR3 DNA. A D gene is named only where the DNA matches it firmly. Clone size is stated in some rows and not others, as once, few, many or a class when expanded.

few	TRBV11-3	TRBD1	TRBJ1-6	CASSVTGQGSPLHF	TGTGCCAGCAGCGTAACGGGACAGGGATCACCCCTCCACTTT
-	TRBV12-5	TRBD2	TRBJ2-1	CASGLVTVAGAPSSYNEQFF	TGTGCTAGTGGTTTGGTAACGGTAGCGGGGGCTCCGAGCTCCTACAATGAGCAGTTCTTC
few	TRBV5-1	TRBD1	TRBJ2-7	CASSLGQGAREQYF	TGCGCCAGCAGCTTGGGGCAGGGGGCACGGGAGCAGTACTTC
-	TRBV3-1/TRBV3-2	-	TRBJ2-3	CASSQEGYRADTQYF	TGTGCCAGCAGCCAAGAGGGTTACAGGGCAGATACGCAGTATTTT
-	TRBV3-1/TRBV3-2	TRBD2	TRBJ2-1	CASSSAAGGQNEQFF	TGTGCCAGCAGCTCCGCCGCGGGGGGGCAGAATGAGCAGTTCTTC
-	TRBV15	TRBD1	TRBJ1-3	CATSRDWGTAVAGNTIYF	TGTGCCACCAGCAGAGATTGGGGGACAGCCGTCGCCGGAAACACCATATATTTT
-	TRBV18	-	TRBJ2-3	CASSPLRSGHRSDTQYF	TGTGCCAGCTCACCCCTCCGGAGCGGTCACCGATCAGATACGCAGTATTTT
once	TRBV29-1	-	TRBJ2-7	CSVEAAGRSYEQYF	TGCAGCGTTGAAGCCGCGGGACGCTCCTACGAGCAGTACTTC
-	TRBV4-1	TRBD1	TRBJ2-5	CASSQVGLGDRGDWETQYF	TGCGCCAGCAGCCAAGTTGGGCTTGGGGACAGGGGGGATTGGGAGACCCAGTACTTC
-	TRBV9	TRBD1	TRBJ1-6	CASSVGTGDSPLHF	TGTGCCAGCAGCGTCGGGACAGGGGATTCACCCCTCCACTTT
few	TRBV19	TRBD1	TRBJ1-4	CASSSPGGNEKLFF	TGTGCCAGTAGTAGTCCAGGGGGTAATGAAAAACTGTTTTTT
-	TRBV14	-	TRBJ1-1	CASSTQGNTEAFF	TGTGCCAGCAGCACACAGGGAAACACTGAAGCTTTCTTT
-	TRBV4-2	TRBD1	TRBJ1-4	CASSPQTGSGEKLFF	TGTGCCAGCAGCCCCCAGACAGGGAGCGGTGAAAAACTGTTTTTT
-	TRBV18	-	TRBJ1-5	CASSGAGDQPQHF	TGTGCCAGCTCAGGCGCAGGGGATCAGCCCCAGCATTTT
-	TRBV7-2	-	TRBJ1-3	CASSSTGQSGNTIYF	TGTGCCAGCAGCTCAACCGGACAGTCTGGAAACACCATATATTTT
-	TRBV18	-	TRBJ1-1	CASSPGGPRGHKWAEAFF	TGTGCCAGCTCACCGGGGGGACCGAGGGGCCACAAATGGGCTGAAGCTTTCTTT
-	TRBV13	-	TRBJ2-7	CASSLGPSRGRVYEQYF	TGTGCCAGCAGCTTAGGACCCTCCAGGGGCAGGGTCTACGAGCAGTACTTC
-	TRBV7-9	TRBD1	TRBJ2-3	CASSLGQIRTDTQYF	TGTGCCAGCAGCTTGGGACAGATTCGCACAGATACGCAGTATTTT
-	TRBV29-1	-	TRBJ2-5	CSVGFLGGRETQYF	TGCAGCGTTGGCTTTCTCGGGGGGCGAGAGACCCAGTACTTC
-	TRBV12-1	-	TRBJ2-5	CASSFAGTGQETQYF	TGTGCCAGCAGCTTTGCGGGGACAGGACAAGAGACCCAGTACTTC
-	TRBV7-6	-	TRBJ1-1	CASSLRWADEAFF	TGTGCCAGCAGCTTAAGGTGGGCAGACGAAGCTTTCTTT
-	TRBV6-5	-	TRBJ2-3	CASRGASDTQYF	TGTGCCAGCAGGGGAGCGTCAGATACGCAGTATTTT
-	TRBV5-1	TRBD1	TRBJ1-1	CASSLINRGTEAFF	TGCGCCAGCAGCCTAATAAACAGGGGCACTGAAGCTTTCTTT
-	TRBV27	TRBD1	TRBJ2-1	CASTGALYNEQFF	TGTGCCTCCACAGGGGCCCTCTACAATGAGCAGTTCTTC
-	TRBV12-5	-	TRBJ1-2	CASGRGGVAYGYTF	TGTGCTAGTGGACGCGGTGGAGTCGCGTATGGCTACACCTTC
-	TRBV30	TRBD1	TRBJ1-2	CAWSDLLTGGRGYTF	TGTGCCTGGAGTGACCTACTTACAGGGGGCAGAGGCTACACCTTC
once	TRBV2	-	TRBJ1-6	CASSGGTSTGSPLHF	TGTGCCAGCAGTGGGGGGACAAGTACTGGATCACCCCTCCACTTT
once	TRBV19	-	TRBJ1-4	CASGGLDEKLFF	TGTGCTTCCGGTGGGCTGGATGAAAAACTGTTTTTT
-	TRBV20-1	-	TRBJ2-7	CSASAWGQQEQYF	TGCAGTGCTAGTGCTTGGGGGCAGCAGGAGCAGTACTTC